Detailed here is one TCR beta chain. Its antigen target is currently unknown. No much larger clone exists at a distance of one base, and base qualities are not known. Receptors were amplified or captured by the immunoSEQ multiplex PCR assay. A mixture of 60 forward primers for TCR Vbeta segments and 13 reverse primers for TCR Jbeta segments was used in the multiplex PCR. A multiplex PCR assay on genomic DNA amplified the CDR3 region of rearranged TCR beta genes. The amplified TCR beta libraries were sequenced on the Illumina HiSeq System as 87-base-pair reads. The study's own analysis went as follows. A later analysis tallied roughly 80 million unique TCR beta chains across the approximately 670 repertoires, and about 10 million of those chains were shared by two or more donors. To remove PCR and sequencing errors, raw reads were error-corrected and collapsed into unique sequences using a nearest-neighbor algorithm that merged closely related sequences. To assign V, D and J gene segments, CDR3 sequences were aligned to IMGT reference sequences. For a sequence to be retained, a match of at least six nucleotides was required to both a V gene segment and a J gene segment. Rearrangements were called productive when the CDR3 lacked stop codons and stayed in frame with V and J; all others were non-productive. Following IMGT convention, CDR3 was defined as the stretch from the second conserved V-encoded cysteine to the conserved J-encoded phenylalanine. In an earlier analysis of some 550 of the donors, sequences lacking an unambiguous match to a single V gene segment were excluded. In an earlier analysis of 587 of the donors, a V segment was called functional when productive rearrangements were above 56.7%, and segregating when the standard deviation between donors exceeded 5%. A statistical classification framework was developed to diagnose cytomegalovirus status using the catalog of TCR beta chain sequences. V and J gene assignment, in a later analysis, came from comparing TCR nucleotide sequences with IMGT/GENE-DB human TR gene sequences. The TCRdist pipeline was used in a later analysis to assign CDR3 sequences and most-parsimonious VDJ recombination scenarios. In a later analysis, each TCR beta chain was defined by its CDR3 amino acid sequence together with its V-gene family, and reads without a unique V-gene family were excluded. To address suspected cross-contamination and a sequencing artifact, a later analysis removed 592 highly shared, low-generation-probability nucleotide sequences. In a later analysis, a clonal expansion index was calculated for each public chain from normalized within-repertoire ranks of inferred template counts. Generation probabilities in a later analysis came from a VDJ recombination model fitted to out-of-frame rearrangements, and those results were checked against IGoR. In a later analysis, hypergeometric tests were used to score TCR-TCR, TCR-HLA and TCR-CMV co-occurrence, with a repertoire-size bias correction applied to TCR pairs. A later analysis estimated false discovery rates by permuting HLA or CMV assignments 20 times. In a later analysis, co-occurring TCRs were grouped using DBSCAN, and TCRdist sequence similarity was added for clustering within HLA-allele-positive subsets. Co-occurrence clustering excluded repertoires with fewer than 30,000 or more than 120,000 public chains, plus five with anomalous nucleotide sharing. The source is immuneACCESS, and TCRdb retained only in-frame sequences with V and J called. Part of the clones is not carried over; for the studies checked, unresolved V genes explain less than half of this, and the remainder is unexplained. V, J and clone size reflect that table, while D and trimming were determined from the DNA. The sample includes 150,000 to 250,000 clones, with 65% to 85% observed a single time. 0.098% of the sample comes from the top ten.

This sample was included in a study of cytomegalovirus exposure and HLA in healthy donors (dated by TCRdb to 2016 to 2017). For the study in its entirety: An earlier analysis of several hundred of the donors reported over 250 Gb of sequence data and roughly 120 million unique TCR beta sequences obtained from around 170 million T cells. Around 330 gigabases of sequencing data and 70 million to 100 million unique TCR sequences made up an early release that covered approximately 650 HLA-typed donors. The genetic ancestry cluster associated with self-reported Caucasian donors included 81% of the roughly 400 genotyped donors. The study aimed to test whether cataloging public T cell receptors could reveal signatures of past pathogen exposure. The study profiled the T cell repertoires of fewer than 850 subjects by immunosequencing and related them to cytomegalovirus serostatus. In addition to the first cohort of 666 subjects, a separate validation cohort of approximately 130 different subjects was used. To predict cytomegalovirus infection status, the study brought together high-throughput TCR immunosequencing, statistical association of individual TCRs with disease status, and machine learning. To study patterns of TCR occurrence, a later analysis re-analyzed previously published TCR beta repertoires from 650 to 750 donors and added high-resolution HLA genotyping. Rather than using new phenotypic data, the later analysis identified candidate immune exposures from TCR beta sequences and from how often those sequences occurred across donors. To decide whether each TCR beta V gene segment behaved as functional or pseudogenic, an earlier analysis of nearly 600 of the donors relied on high-throughput TCR beta sequencing. Donor age, sex, ethnicity and CMV serostatus were compiled alongside the repertoire data. A later genetic analysis took genome-wide SNP genotypes for 398 of the 666 donors and used that subset as a discovery cohort. All discovery cohort repertoires had been generated using a single sequencing platform. HLA typing covered class I and class II loci at four-digit resolution. Typing coverage varied by locus: about 620-640 donors for A, B, C, DRB1 and DQB1; some 520 for DQA1; about 570 for DPA1; roughly 450 for DPB1. Roughly 5 DR-DQ haplotypes were treated as single units for association and clustering because of strong linkage in the cohort. Across about 370 genotyped donors of the cohort, an average of approximately 240,000 unique TCR beta nucleotide sequences per donor were sequenced, and about a sixth of those sequences were non-productive.

The cohort comprised some 730 healthy bone marrow donors. At the time of sampling, all cohort members were nominally healthy, though unrecorded immune exposures were likely present. The donor tested CMV seronegative, placing the donor among the approximately 360 seronegative members of the cohort. Each donor provided a peripheral blood sample, and peripheral blood mononuclear cells were used for TCR beta sequencing. Genomic DNA extraction from the blood cell samples was performed with the Qiagen DNeasy Blood Extraction Kit. General conclusions and limits of the study: The cohort was sequenced for TCR beta chains only, and without alpha or paired-chain data the features that could be detected were limited. While some public TCRs were present in many individuals, most TCR sequences turned up only very rarely across donors. A later genetic analysis reported fewer N-insertions in productive TCRs among donors in an Asian-associated ancestry cluster than the roughly 700-donor mean. In vitro tests confirmed that three of the cytomegalovirus-associated TCR beta chains recognize cytomegalovirus antigens. Correlated functional status among segregating V segments might reflect linkage disequilibrium, but an unknown experimental factor could not be ruled out. Because the 87-base-pair reads could not distinguish some IMGT-functional V segments, including TRBV6-2 and TRBV6-3, those segments were excluded. A later genetic analysis associated a missense DCLRE1C variant with V-gene and J-gene trimming of TCR beta chains, and an independent cohort replicated the association. Presence/absence analyses assumed roughly uniform sequencing depth across donors, an assumption that may not hold. Because counts were too low, some 17 rarely observed V segments, including chromosome 9 orphons, were left out of the earlier analysis of some 600 of the donors. The only immune exposure information available for the cohort was CMV serostatus. Specific HLA alleles were associated with over 15,000 TCR beta sequences at a false discovery rate of 0.05 in a later analysis. A further reported finding was that TCR beta sequences accurately predicted the HLA-A and HLA-B alleles for most subjects in the first cohort. A cluster of highly shared sequence variants was judged likely to represent a technical artifact of the sequencing pipeline. It was suggested by the authors that the approach could potentially be generalized to other disease states and immunological phenotypes. The classifier was reported to diagnose cytomegalovirus status with high specificity and sensitivity in both the original and validation cohorts. Most CMV-associated TCR beta chains appeared to be HLA-restricted in a later analysis, and the HLA associations seemed to be driven largely by CMV exposure. An earlier analysis of around 540 of the donors showed that most TCR beta V segments appeared in productive rearrangements either about 90% or about 30% of the time, which broadly matched IMGT annotations. In a later analysis, TCR association rates were found to vary across HLA loci, with the most associated TCRs seen for DRB1 alleles and the fewest for HLA-C alleles. According to a later analysis, parvovirus B19, influenza, CMV and Epstein-Barr virus appeared linked to several top co-occurrence clusters. Strong co-occurrence of HLA alleles, especially DR and DQ, made assigning TCR associations to individual alleles difficult. The study gave a list of about 150 TCR beta chains associated with cytomegalovirus. Compared with equally common non-associated chains, HLA-associated TCR beta chains in a later analysis were more clonally expanded and had lower generation probabilities. HLA typing was unavailable for some donors at each locus, so association tests used only the typed subset.

Trimming takes 10 bases off V and 4 bases off J; junction bases not matched to a gene: 13. Taken from the germline V gene, the CDR1 and CDR2 loops are KGHSH and LQKENI. Inclusive of the bounding cysteine and phenylalanine, the CDR3 is 15 residues long. Only the CDR3 portion is preserved as DNA: 45 bases, with reading frame beginning at the first base. The rearranged chain carries TRBV18 and TRBJ2-1; 7 bases in the junction line up with TRBD2. The sequence came from a boy younger than 10 in good health and CMV-seronegative. Source material: PBMCs. This receptor has the CDR3 CANLPGSGEYNEQFF. The bases are TGTGCCAACCTGCCTGGAAGCGGGGAGTACAATGAGCAGTTCTTC.